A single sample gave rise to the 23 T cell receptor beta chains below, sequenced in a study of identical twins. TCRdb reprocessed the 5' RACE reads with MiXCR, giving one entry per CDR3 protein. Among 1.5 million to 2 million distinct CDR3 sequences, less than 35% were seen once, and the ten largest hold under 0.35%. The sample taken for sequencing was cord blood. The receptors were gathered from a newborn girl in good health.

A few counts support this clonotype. The CDR3 DNA follows: TGCGCCAGCAGGGGGGACAGCGGAGCTTTCTTT. It is translated as CASRGDSGAFF. V usage is TRBV5-1 and J usage is TRBJ1-1; 7 positions match TRBD1. This CDR3 comprises 11 residues. Germline assignment: CDR1 SGHRS and CDR2 YFSETQ. The ends lost 5 bases at V and 10 bases at J; junction bases unmatched: 5.

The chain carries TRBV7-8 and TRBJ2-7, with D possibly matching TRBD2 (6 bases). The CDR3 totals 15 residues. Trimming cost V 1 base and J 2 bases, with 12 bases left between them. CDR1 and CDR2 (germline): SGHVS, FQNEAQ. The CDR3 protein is CASSLGGDIPYEQYF. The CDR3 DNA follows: TGTGCCAGCAGCTTAGGGGGGGATATCCCCTACGAGCAGTACTTC.

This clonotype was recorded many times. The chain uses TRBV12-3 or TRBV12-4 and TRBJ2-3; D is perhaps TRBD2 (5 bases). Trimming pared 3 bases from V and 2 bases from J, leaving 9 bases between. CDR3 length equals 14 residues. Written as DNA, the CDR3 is TGTGCCAGCAGTTTGACTAAAAACACAGATACGCAGTATTTT. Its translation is CASSLTKNTDTQYF.

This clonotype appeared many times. The CDR3 region is CASSGTAGADTQYF. DNA of the CDR3: TGTGCCAGCAGCGGTACGGCCGGCGCAGATACGCAGTATTTT. The rearrangement links TRBV3-1 to TRBJ2-3; D is unresolved. V gave up 5 bases and J gave up 4 bases, with 13 bases separating them. This CDR3 has 14 amino acids. Germline CDR1 reads LGHDT; CDR2 reads YNNKEL (reference sequence).

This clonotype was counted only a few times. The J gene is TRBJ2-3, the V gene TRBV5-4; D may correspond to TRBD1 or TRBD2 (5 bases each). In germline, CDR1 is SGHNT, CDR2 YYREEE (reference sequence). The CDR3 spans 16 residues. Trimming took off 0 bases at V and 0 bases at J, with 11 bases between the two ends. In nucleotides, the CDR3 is TGTGCCAGCAGCTTGGACCGGGACCAAAGCACAGATACGCAGTATTTT. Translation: CASSLDRDQSTDTQYF.

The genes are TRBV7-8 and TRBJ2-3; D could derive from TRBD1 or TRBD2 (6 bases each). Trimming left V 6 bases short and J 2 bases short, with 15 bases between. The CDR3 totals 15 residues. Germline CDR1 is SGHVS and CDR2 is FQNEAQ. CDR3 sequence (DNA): TGTGCCAGCAGTGACCGGGGGCAGCCCACAGATACGCAGTATTTT. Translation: CASSDRGQPTDTQYF.

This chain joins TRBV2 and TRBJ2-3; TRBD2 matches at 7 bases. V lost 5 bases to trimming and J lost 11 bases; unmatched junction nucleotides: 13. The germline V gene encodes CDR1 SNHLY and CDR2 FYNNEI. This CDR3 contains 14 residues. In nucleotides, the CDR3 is TGTGCCAGCAGTTGGAGGGTGGGCCTAGCGGAGCAGTATTTT. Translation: CASSWRVGLAEQYF.

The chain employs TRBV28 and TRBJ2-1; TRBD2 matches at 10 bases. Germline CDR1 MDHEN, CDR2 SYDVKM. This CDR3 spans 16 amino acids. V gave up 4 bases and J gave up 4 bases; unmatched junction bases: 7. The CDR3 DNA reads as TGTGCCAGCAGTTCAATAGCGGGAGGAGGTTACAATGAGCAGTTCTTC. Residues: CASSSIAGGGYNEQFF.

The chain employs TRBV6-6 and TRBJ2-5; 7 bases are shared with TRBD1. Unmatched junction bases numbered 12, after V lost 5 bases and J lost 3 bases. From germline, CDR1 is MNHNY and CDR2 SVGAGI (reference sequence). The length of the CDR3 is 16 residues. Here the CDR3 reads CASSGTGDRPKETQYF. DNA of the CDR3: TGTGCCAGCAGTGGAACAGGGGACCGGCCTAAAGAGACCCAGTACTTC.

Here the CDR3 DNA reads TGCGCCAGCAGCCAATATCTAGCGGCTTGGAATGAGCAGTTCTTC. Amino acid sequence: CASSQYLAAWNEQFF. V and J are TRBV4-1 and TRBJ2-1, with TRBD2 identical over 7 bases. With 2 bases clipped from V and 7 bases from J, the junction kept 8 bases outside the gene matches. Germline V lookup: CDR1 MGHRA, CDR2 YSYEKL. This CDR3 comprises 15 residues.

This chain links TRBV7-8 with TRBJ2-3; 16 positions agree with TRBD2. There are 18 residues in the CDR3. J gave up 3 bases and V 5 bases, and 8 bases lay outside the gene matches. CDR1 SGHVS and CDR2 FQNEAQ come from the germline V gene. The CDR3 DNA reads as TGTGCCAGCAGCGTGGGACTAGCGGGGGGGCCGAGTACAGATACGCAGTATTTT. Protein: CASSVGLAGGPSTDTQYF. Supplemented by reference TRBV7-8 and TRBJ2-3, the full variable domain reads GAGVSQSPRYKVAKRGQDVALRCDPISGHVSLFWYQQALGQGPEFLTYFQNEAQLDKSGLPSDRFFAERPEGSVSTLKIQRTQQEDSAVYLCASSVGLAGGPSTDTQYFGPGTRLTVL.

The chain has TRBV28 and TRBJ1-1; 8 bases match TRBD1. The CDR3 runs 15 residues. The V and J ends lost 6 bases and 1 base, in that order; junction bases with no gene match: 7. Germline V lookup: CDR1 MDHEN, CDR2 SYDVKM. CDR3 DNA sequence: TGTGCCAGCAGGTATCGACAGGGGAAGAACACTGAAGCTTTCTTT. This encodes CASRYRQGKNTEAFF.

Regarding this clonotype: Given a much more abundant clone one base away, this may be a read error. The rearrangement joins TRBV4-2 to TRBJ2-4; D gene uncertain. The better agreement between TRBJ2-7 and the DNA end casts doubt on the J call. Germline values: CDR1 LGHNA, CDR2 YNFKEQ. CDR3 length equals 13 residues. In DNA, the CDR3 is TGTGCCAGCAGCCAAGATTCGGAATACGAGCAGTACGTC. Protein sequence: CASSQDSEYEQYV.

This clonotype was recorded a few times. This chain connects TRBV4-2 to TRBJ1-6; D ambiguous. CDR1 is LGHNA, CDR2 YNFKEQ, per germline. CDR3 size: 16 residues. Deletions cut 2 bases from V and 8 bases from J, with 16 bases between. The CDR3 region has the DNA TGTGCCAGCAGCCAACTTCTTAGAGGCCGGGATTCACCCCTCCACTTT. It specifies CASSQLLRGRDSPLHF.

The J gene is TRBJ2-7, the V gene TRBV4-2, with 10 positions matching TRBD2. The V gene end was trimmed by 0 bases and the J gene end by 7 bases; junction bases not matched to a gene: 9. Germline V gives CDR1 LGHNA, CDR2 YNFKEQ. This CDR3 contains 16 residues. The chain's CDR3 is CASSQDNSGRYNEQYF. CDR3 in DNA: TGTGCCAGCAGCCAAGATAATAGCGGGAGGTACAATGAGCAGTACTTC.

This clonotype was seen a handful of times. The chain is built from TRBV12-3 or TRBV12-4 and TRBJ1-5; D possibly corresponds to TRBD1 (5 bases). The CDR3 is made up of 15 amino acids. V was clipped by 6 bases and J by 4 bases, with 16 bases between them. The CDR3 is CASRRLGTINQPQHF. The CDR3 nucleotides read TGTGCCAGCAGGCGATTGGGGACCATTAATCAGCCCCAGCATTTT.

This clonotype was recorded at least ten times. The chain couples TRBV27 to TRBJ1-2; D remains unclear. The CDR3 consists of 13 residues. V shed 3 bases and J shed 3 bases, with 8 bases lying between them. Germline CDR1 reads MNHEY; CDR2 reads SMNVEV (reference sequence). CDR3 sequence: CASSFSRDYGYTF. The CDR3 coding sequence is TGTGCCAGCAGTTTCTCCAGAGACTATGGCTACACCTTC.

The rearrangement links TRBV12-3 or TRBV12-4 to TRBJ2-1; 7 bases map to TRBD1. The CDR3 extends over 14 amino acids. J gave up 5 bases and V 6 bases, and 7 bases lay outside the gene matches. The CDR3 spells CASRAGGDHNEQFF. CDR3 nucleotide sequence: TGTGCCAGCAGGGCAGGGGGTGATCACAATGAGCAGTTCTTC.

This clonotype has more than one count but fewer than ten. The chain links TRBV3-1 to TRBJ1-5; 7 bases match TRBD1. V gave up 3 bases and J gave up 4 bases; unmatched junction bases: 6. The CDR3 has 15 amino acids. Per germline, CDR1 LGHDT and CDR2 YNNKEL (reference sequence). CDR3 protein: CASSHHAQGNQPQHF. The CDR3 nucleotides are TGTGCCAGCAGCCACCATGCACAGGGGAATCAGCCCCAGCATTTT.

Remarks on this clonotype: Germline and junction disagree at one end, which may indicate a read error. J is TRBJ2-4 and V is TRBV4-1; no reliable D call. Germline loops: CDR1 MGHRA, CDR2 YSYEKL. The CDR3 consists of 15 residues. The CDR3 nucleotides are TGCGCCAGCAGCCAACCGATTTCAGCCAAAGACATTCAGTACTTC. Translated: CASSQPISAKDIQYF.

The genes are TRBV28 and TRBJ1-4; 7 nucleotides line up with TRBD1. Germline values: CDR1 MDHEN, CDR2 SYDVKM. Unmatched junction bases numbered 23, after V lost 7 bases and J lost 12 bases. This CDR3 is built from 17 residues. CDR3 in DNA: TGTGCCAGCAAACCCCCGGGACAGCCTTATGAAGGAGCGGAACTGTTTTTT. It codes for CASKPPGQPYEGAELFF.

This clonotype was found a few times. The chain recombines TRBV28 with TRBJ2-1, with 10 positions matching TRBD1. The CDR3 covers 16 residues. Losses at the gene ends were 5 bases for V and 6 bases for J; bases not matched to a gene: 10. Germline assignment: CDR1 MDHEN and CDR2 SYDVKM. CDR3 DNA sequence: TGTGCCAGCAGTCTAGGGGGGGACAGGGGATTCAATGAGCAGTTCTTC. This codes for CASSLGGDRGFNEQFF.

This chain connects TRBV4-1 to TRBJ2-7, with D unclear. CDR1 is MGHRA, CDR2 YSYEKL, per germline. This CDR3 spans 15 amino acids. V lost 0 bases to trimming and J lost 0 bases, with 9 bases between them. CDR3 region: CASSQDDGLSYEQYF. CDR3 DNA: TGCGCCAGCAGCCAAGATGATGGGCTCTCCTACGAGCAGTACTTC.